This T cell receptor (beta chain) was recorded in a study of blood T cell repertoires in COVID-19. The method was immunoSEQ multiplex PCR; TCRdb's version includes in-frame clones alone and lacks a portion of them. In the table there are about 120,000 clones, over 70% of which are singletons. The table lists this clone with a few counts. This CDR3 has 15 residues. J was trimmed by 1 base and V by 1 base; bases with no gene match: 2. CDR1 is SEHNR and CDR2 is FQNEAQ in the germline V gene (reference sequence). The receptor was derived from a man aged 65 to 85 with acute or convalescent COVID-19. The rearrangement joins TRBV7-9 to TRBJ2-7; TRBD1 agrees at 9 bases. The sequenced sample consisted of peripheral blood. The CDR3 sequence is CASSLGGTGSYEQYF. The DNA of the CDR3 is TGTGCCAGCAGCTTAGGTGGGACAGGGTCCTACGAGCAGTACTTC.